The entry that follows covers one T cell receptor beta chain sequence. Genomic DNA, serving as template, underwent TCR beta VDJ and CDR3 profiling. A single record per CDR3 protein comes from TCRdb applying MiXCR to the reads. The sample has some 180,000 distinct CDR3 sequences, 63% seen once. V lost 3 bases to trimming and J lost 2 bases; unmatched junction nucleotides: 9. CDR3 size: 18 residues. Germline values: CDR1 ENHRY, CDR2 SYGVKD. This sample was taken from a study of CD8+CD57+ T cells in acquired aplastic anemia. Flow cytometry had shown expanded CD8+CD57+ cells in the patients chosen for sequencing.

The sample consisted of sorted CD4+, CD8+, or CD8+CD57+ T cells (not recorded which) from PBMCs. This rearrangement joins TRBV10-3 to TRBJ2-6, with 8 bases aligning to TRBD1. The receptor comes from a human donor with aplastic anemia. CDR3 bases: TGTGCCATCAGTGAACGCCAGGGGGCGCTAGCTGGGGCCAACGTCCTGACTTTC. Translated: CAISERQGALAGANVLTF.